A single sample gave rise to the 18 T cell receptor beta chains below, sequenced in a study of T cell repertoires in cytomegalovirus infection. These receptors' antigens are unknown. TCRdb used MiXCR to reprocess the reads, holding one entry per CDR3 protein. The sample yields around 200,000 distinct CDR3 sequences, around two fifths seen once. This specimen consisted of CD8+ T cells from cultured PBMCs, obtained from culture after CMV antigen stimulation. The receptors derive from a human donor in good health (CMV status not recorded). Some clones in this sample may be carry-over from other donors' samples.

There are a few counts of this clonotype. CDR3 bases: TGTGCCAGCAGTGAACAGCGGGCCCTATGGTACGAGCAGTACTTC. Its protein product is CASSEQRALWYEQYF. The genes are TRBV2 and TRBJ2-7, with D possibly TRBD2 on 6 matching bases. The germline V gene has CDR1 SNHLY and CDR2 FYNNEI. This CDR3 is built from 15 residues. Between the trimmed V and J ends, which lost 2 bases and 4 bases, there was a span of 15 bases. The full variable domain, completed using reference TRBV2 and TRBJ2-7, is EPEVTQTPSHQVTQMGQEVILRCVPISNHLYFYWYRQILGQKVEFLVSFYNNEISEKSEIFDDQFSVERPDGSNFTLKIRSTKLEDSAMYFCASSEQRALWYEQYFGPGTRLTVT.

This clonotype was counted between two and nine times. One end of the junction fails to match germline, which may point to a read error. The chain uses TRBV4-1 and TRBJ2-7; 7 positions match TRBD1. Germline V gives CDR1 MGHRA, CDR2 YSYEKL. CDR3 length equals 14 residues. In DNA form, the CDR3 reads TGTGCCAGCAGCCGACGGGGACAGACCTACGAGCAGTACTTC. Amino acids: CASSRRGQTYEQYF.

This clonotype was observed a handful of times. CDR3 nucleotides: TGTGCCAGCAGTGCTCTCCTCACGGGACGGATGATTAGCAATCAGCCCCAGCATTTT. This gives the protein CASSALLTGRMISNQPQHF. The chain employs TRBV27 and TRBJ1-5; the D gene is possibly TRBD1 (5 bases). The germline V and J ends were trimmed by 5 bases and 0 bases, with 23 bases remaining between them. Germline values: CDR1 MNHEY, CDR2 SMNVEV (reference sequence). CDR3 size: 19 residues.

V usage is TRBV24-1 and J usage is TRBJ1-1; 8 nucleotides agree with TRBD1. This CDR3 is 16 amino acids long. The germline CDR1 and CDR2 sequences are KGHDR and SFDVKD. Trimming took 4 bases from V and 4 from J; bases not matched to a gene: 10. The CDR3 here is CATSDRTGLDITEAFF. In nucleotides, the CDR3 is TGTGCCACCAGTGACCGGACAGGGTTGGATATCACTGAAGCTTTCTTT.

The chain combines TRBV6-5 with TRBJ1-4; a possible D gene is TRBD1 (5 bases). The CDR3 runs 18 residues. Germline loops: CDR1 MNHEY, CDR2 SVGAGI. Deletions cut 5 bases from V and 8 bases from J, with 27 bases between. The CDR3 DNA reads as TGTGCCAGCAGTACACTGGGGGAGCCTTCCCGGGAGGGAGAAAAACTGTTTTTT. Amino acid sequence: CASSTLGEPSREGEKLFF.

Only a few counts were recorded for this clonotype. J is TRBJ1-2 and V is TRBV7-6, with D possibly TRBD1 on 6 matching bases. Germline V gives CDR1 SGHVS, CDR2 FNYEAQ. Trimming stripped 5 bases from V and 6 bases from J, with 19 bases between. The CDR3 spans 15 residues. CDR3 in DNA: TGTGCCAGCAGCATAGATCTCCAGGGGATCCATGGCTACACCTTC. It is translated as CASSIDLQGIHGYTF.

V usage is TRBV7-6 and J usage is TRBJ1-4; D is unclear. V was trimmed by 6 bases and J by 0 bases, leaving 8 bases between them. CDR3 length equals 14 residues. The V gene's germline CDR1 is SGHVS and CDR2 FNYEAQ. CDR3 sequence: CASRPLATNEKLFF. The CDR3, as DNA: TGTGCCAGCAGACCACTTGCAACTAATGAAAAACTGTTTTTT. The variable domain in full, with the rest retrieved from reference TRBV7-6 and TRBJ1-4, is GAGVSQSPRYKVTKRGQDVALRCDPISGHVSLYWYRQALGQGPEFLTYFNYEAQQDKSGLPNDRFSAERPEGSISTLTIQRTEQRDSAMYRCASRPLATNEKLFFGSGTQLSVL.

This sequence joins TRBV28 and TRBJ2-7, with a weak D call TRBD2 (6 bases). Trimming removed 7 bases from V and 0 bases from J, with 10 bases in between. The CDR3 spans 13 residues. CDR1 is MDHEN and CDR2 is SYDVKM in the germline V gene. Here the CDR3 DNA reads TGTGCCAGCACAGAGCGGGCCTCCTACGAGCAGTACTTC. Its translation is CASTERASYEQYF. Variable domain in full (rest from reference TRBV28 and TRBJ2-7): DVKVTQSSRYLVKRTGEKVFLECVQDMDHENMFWYRQDPGLGLRLIYFSYDVKMKEKGDIPEGYSVSREKKERFSLILESASTNQTSMYLCASTERASYEQYFGPGTRLTVT.

The rearrangement uses TRBV28 and TRBJ2-6; D unclear. The CDR3 has 16 amino acids. The germline V gene has CDR1 MDHEN and CDR2 SYDVKM. V lost 6 bases, J lost 1 base, and 13 bases lay in between. CDR3 amino acids: CASSSSGWSGANVLTF. CDR3 nucleotides: TGTGCCAGCAGCAGTTCCGGCTGGTCTGGGGCCAACGTCCTGACTTTC.

The gene calls are TRBV4-1 and TRBJ2-6; 8 nucleotides line up with TRBD1. Trimming removed 5 bases from V and 1 base from J; junction bases left unmatched: 10. CDR3 size: 18 residues. CDR1 and CDR2 (germline): MGHRA, YSYEKL. In DNA form, the CDR3 reads TGCGCCAGCAGCATCCGGACAGGGCTCGTGTCTGGGGCCAACGTCCTGACTTTC. It specifies CASSIRTGLVSGANVLTF.

J is TRBJ2-7 and V is TRBV5-3; tentatively, D is TRBD1 (5 bases). TRBV5-3 is given ORF status, its function remaining uncertain. This CDR3 is 16 amino acids long. The CDR3 sequence: CASSLTEGAPSYEQYF. The CDR3 coding sequence is TGTGCAAGCAGCTTAACGGAAGGGGCACCCTCCTACGAGCAGTACTTC.

This clonotype was detected only a few times. This chain connects TRBV7-8 to TRBJ2-1; TRBD2 matches 11 bases. The CDR3 is 15 residues long. V lost 6 bases and J lost 5; bases outside the gene matches: 6. Germline V lookup: CDR1 SGHVS, CDR2 FQNEAQ. The DNA of the CDR3 is TGTGCCAGCAGTTGGGAACTAGCGGGGGACAATGAGCAGTTCTTC. Amino acids: CASSWELAGDNEQFF.

J is TRBJ2-1 and V is TRBV19, with 9 bases matching TRBD2. The CDR3 runs to 15 residues. Germline V lookup: CDR1 LNHDA, CDR2 SQIVND (reference sequence). The ends lost 6 bases at V and 0 bases at J; junction bases unmatched: 3. CDR3 in DNA: TGTGCCAGTAGCATTAGCGGGAGCTCCTACAATGAGCAGTTCTTC. It codes for CASSISGSSYNEQFF. Filled out from reference TRBV19 and TRBJ2-1, the complete variable domain reads DGGITQSPKYLFRKEGQNVTLSCEQNLNHDAMYWYRQDPGQGLRLIYYSQIVNDFQKGDIAEGYSVSREKKESFPLTVTSAQKNPTAFYLCASSISGSSYNEQFFGPGTRLTVL.

This chain joins TRBV10-3 and TRBJ2-7; D is ambiguous. Germline-derived CDR1 and CDR2 are ENHRY and SYGVKD. Trimming removed 3 bases from V and 4 bases from J, with 13 bases in between. The CDR3 covers 14 residues. CDR3 amino acids: CAISDSTLGYEQYF. The CDR3 bases are TGTGCCATCAGTGATTCTACCCTGGGATACGAGCAGTACTTC.

This rearrangement joins TRBV27 to TRBJ1-5; TRBD1 matches 7 bases. The CDR3 is 14 amino acids. The V and J ends lost 6 bases and 3 bases, in that order; junction bases with no gene match: 5. Germline CDR1 reads MNHEY; CDR2 reads SMNVEV (reference sequence). The CDR3 protein is CASSSGQYNQPQHF. DNA for the CDR3: TGTGCCAGCAGCTCGGGACAGTACAATCAGCCCCAGCATTTT.

This clonotype was counted only a few times. V and J are TRBV28 and TRBJ2-7, with D maybe TRBD2 (6 bases). Looked up from germline, CDR1 is MDHEN and CDR2 is SYDVKM. Trimming pared 2 bases from V and 0 bases from J, leaving 17 bases between. CDR3 size: 17 residues. CDR3 bases: TGTGCCAGCAGTTTAATTAGCGGTTACCCGAGCTCCTACGAGCAGTACTTC. Encoded protein: CASSLISGYPSSYEQYF.

This clonotype appeared a single time. The chain couples TRBV10-2 to TRBJ1-1; D gene unclear. CDR1 is WSHSY, CDR2 SAAADI, per germline. This CDR3 contains 13 residues. V was trimmed by 1 base and J by 3 bases, leaving 6 bases between them. The CDR3 sequence: CASSEWVYTEAFF. CDR3 coding DNA: TGCGCCAGCAGTGAGTGGGTGTACACTGAAGCTTTCTTT.

Ten or more counts support this clonotype. The V and J genes are TRBV11-3 and TRBJ2-1; no definite D call. V was clipped by 5 bases and J by 5 bases, with 7 bases between them. Germline CDR1 reads SGHNT; CDR2 reads YENEEA. The CDR3 spans 12 residues. This chain's CDR3 is CASSGWDNEQFF. The CDR3, as DNA: TGTGCCAGCAGCGGATGGGACAATGAGCAGTTCTTC.